The rows below give T cell receptor beta chains drawn from one sample of a study of immune evolution from preneoplasia to lung adenocarcinoma. The data were produced by immunoSEQ multiplex PCR, yet TCRdb's version contains in-frame clones alone and is incomplete. This table holds about 6,300 clones, around three quarters found once. Sample: FFPE lung adenocarcinoma in situ tissue. All receptors derive from an older donor with lung adenocarcinoma. Both conserved end residues are part of each CDR3. D genes are given only for firm matches. Rows give clone size only sometimes, using once, few, many, or a class for an expanded clone.

cdr3_length: 14; d_call: -; clone_size: -; j_call: TRBJ1-2; v_call: TRBV7-6; cdr3_nt: TGTGCCAGCAGCCCCTCGCCCGTCGACTATGGCTACACCTTC; cdr3_aa: CASSPSPVDYGYTF
cdr3_length: 11; d_call: -; clone_size: -; j_call: TRBJ2-7; v_call: TRBV20-1; cdr3_nt: TGCAGTGCTAGCCCGTCCTACGAGCAGTACTTC; cdr3_aa: CSASPSYEQYF
cdr3_length: 14; d_call: TRBD2; clone_size: -; j_call: TRBJ2-2; v_call: TRBV7-3; cdr3_nt: TGTGCCAGCAGCACTCTAGCGGGAGCCGGGGAGCTGTTTTTT; cdr3_aa: CASSTLAGAGELFF
cdr3_length: 11; d_call: -; clone_size: -; j_call: TRBJ2-4; v_call: TRBV20-1; cdr3_nt: TGCAGTGCTAGAGATCAAAACATTCAGTACTTC; cdr3_aa: CSARDQNIQYF
cdr3_length: 14; d_call: -; clone_size: -; j_call: TRBJ1-1; v_call: TRBV6-4; cdr3_nt: TGTGCCAGCAGTGAGCGGCACTATAACACTGAAGCTTTCTTT; cdr3_aa: CASSERHYNTEAFF
cdr3_length: 13; d_call: -; clone_size: few; j_call: TRBJ2-5; v_call: TRBV28; cdr3_nt: TGTGCCAGCAGCCGAGGTAGCGATGAGACCCAGTACTTC; cdr3_aa: CASSRGSDETQYF
cdr3_length: 13; d_call: -; clone_size: -; j_call: TRBJ1-4; v_call: TRBV7-2; cdr3_nt: TGTGCCAGCAGCTTAGTGTTAAATGAAAAACTGTTTTTT; cdr3_aa: CASSLVLNEKLFF
cdr3_length: 14; d_call: TRBD1; clone_size: once; j_call: TRBJ1-6; v_call: TRBV5-1; cdr3_nt: TGCGCCAGCAGCGAAAGGACAGGGGACTCACCCCTCCACTTT; cdr3_aa: CASSERTGDSPLHF
cdr3_length: 13; d_call: -; clone_size: -; j_call: TRBJ2-7; v_call: TRBV27; cdr3_nt: TGTGCCAGCAGTCCCCGCCAGCCCTACGAGCAGTACTTC; cdr3_aa: CASSPRQPYEQYF
cdr3_length: 19; d_call: TRBD2; clone_size: -; j_call: TRBJ2-3; v_call: TRBV7-8; cdr3_nt: TGTGCCAGCAGCGCCGGGACTAGCGGGGGGAAGAGGGGCACAGATACGCAGTATTTT; cdr3_aa: CASSAGTSGGKRGTDTQYF
cdr3_length: 13; d_call: -; clone_size: -; j_call: TRBJ1-2; v_call: TRBV6-5; cdr3_nt: TGTGCCGCAACGGGGGTGACGGGCTATGGCTACACCTTC; cdr3_aa: CAATGVTGYGYTF
cdr3_length: 11; d_call: -; clone_size: -; j_call: TRBJ2-3; v_call: TRBV11-3; cdr3_nt: TGTGCCAGCAGCCACACAGATACGCAGTATTTT; cdr3_aa: CASSHTDTQYF
cdr3_length: 15; d_call: -; clone_size: once; j_call: TRBJ1-4; v_call: TRBV6-1; cdr3_nt: TGTGCCAGCCCGGGCGATGATCCAACTAATGAAAAACTGTTTTTT; cdr3_aa: CASPGDDPTNEKLFF
cdr3_length: 12; d_call: -; clone_size: -; j_call: TRBJ1-1; v_call: TRBV12-5; cdr3_nt: TGTGCTAGTGGATTTAGTCCCACTGAAGCTTTCTTT; cdr3_aa: CASGFSPTEAFF
cdr3_length: 15; d_call: -; clone_size: -; j_call: TRBJ1-3; v_call: TRBV10-2; cdr3_nt: TGCGCCAGCAGTCGGCGCGGAAGCTCTGGAAACACCATATATTTT; cdr3_aa: CASSRRGSSGNTIYF
cdr3_length: 19; d_call: -; clone_size: -; j_call: TRBJ2-4; v_call: TRBV7-6; cdr3_nt: TGTGCCAGCAGCCCCTTTGCCCCGGGGCAGCCATTAGCCAAAAACATTCAGTACTTC; cdr3_aa: CASSPFAPGQPLAKNIQYF
cdr3_length: 17; d_call: -; clone_size: -; j_call: TRBJ2-3; v_call: TRBV7-9; cdr3_nt: TGTGCCAGCAGCTTAGCGGGCAGCGCCTACCGCACAGATACGCAGTATTTT; cdr3_aa: CASSLAGSAYRTDTQYF
cdr3_length: 17; d_call: -; clone_size: -; j_call: TRBJ2-2; v_call: TRBV28; cdr3_nt: TGTGCCAGCAGTTTATACGGGGTAGGGGCGAACACCGGGGAGCTGTTTTTT; cdr3_aa: CASSLYGVGANTGELFF
cdr3_length: 13; d_call: -; clone_size: once; j_call: TRBJ2-7; v_call: TRBV2; cdr3_nt: TGTGCCAGGGCTCGGGGCGCGTCCTACGAGCAGTACTTC; cdr3_aa: CARARGASYEQYF
cdr3_length: 14; d_call: -; clone_size: -; j_call: TRBJ2-7; v_call: TRBV29-1; cdr3_nt: TGCAGCGTTGGGACTCCCCTGAAGGCCTACGAGCAGTACTTC; cdr3_aa: CSVGTPLKAYEQYF
cdr3_length: 15; d_call: -; clone_size: -; j_call: TRBJ2-1; v_call: TRBV28; cdr3_nt: TGTGCCAGCGGGGGCGCGACCCGCTCCTACAATGAGCAGTTCTTC; cdr3_aa: CASGGATRSYNEQFF
cdr3_length: 15; d_call: -; clone_size: -; j_call: TRBJ2-7; v_call: TRBV19; cdr3_nt: TGTGCCAGTAGTCTGCTTTGGGGAGGTGGATACGAGCAGTACTTC; cdr3_aa: CASSLLWGGGYEQYF